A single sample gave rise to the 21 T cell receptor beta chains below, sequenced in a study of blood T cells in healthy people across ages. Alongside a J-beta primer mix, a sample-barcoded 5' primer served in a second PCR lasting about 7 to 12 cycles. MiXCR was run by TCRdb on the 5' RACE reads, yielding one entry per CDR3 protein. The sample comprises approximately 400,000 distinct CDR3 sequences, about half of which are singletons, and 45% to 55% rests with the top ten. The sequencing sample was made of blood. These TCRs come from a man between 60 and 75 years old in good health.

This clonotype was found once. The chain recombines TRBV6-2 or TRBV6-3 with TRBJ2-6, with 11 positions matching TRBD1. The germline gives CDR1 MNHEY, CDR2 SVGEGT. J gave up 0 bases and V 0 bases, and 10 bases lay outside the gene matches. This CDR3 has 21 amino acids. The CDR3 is CASSYSITGTGGSSGANVLTF. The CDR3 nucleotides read TGTGCCAGCAGTTACTCGATAACCGGGACAGGGGGATCCTCTGGGGCCAACGTCCTGACTTTC.

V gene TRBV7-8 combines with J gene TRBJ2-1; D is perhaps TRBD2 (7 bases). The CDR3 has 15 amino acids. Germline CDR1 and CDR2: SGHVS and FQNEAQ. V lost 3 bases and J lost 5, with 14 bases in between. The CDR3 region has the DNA TGTGCCAGCAGCTTTTGGGGGGGCACCGACAATGAGCAGTTCTTC. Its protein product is CASSFWGGTDNEQFF. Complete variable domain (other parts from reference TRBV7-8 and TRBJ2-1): GAGVSQSPRYKVAKRGQDVALRCDPISGHVSLFWYQQALGQGPEFLTYFQNEAQLDKSGLPSDRFFAERPEGSVSTLKIQRTQQEDSAVYLCASSFWGGTDNEQFFGPGTRLTVL.

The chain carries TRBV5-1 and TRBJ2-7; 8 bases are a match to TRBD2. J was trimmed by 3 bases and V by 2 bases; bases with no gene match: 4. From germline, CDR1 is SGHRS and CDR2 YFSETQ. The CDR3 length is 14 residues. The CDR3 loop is CASSLAGDHYEQYF. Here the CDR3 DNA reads TGCGCCAGCAGCTTAGCGGGGGACCACTACGAGCAGTACTTC.

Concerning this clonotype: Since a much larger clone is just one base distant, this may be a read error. Here the CDR3 reads CASSSPGGYTGTQYF. In nucleotides, the CDR3 is TGTGCCAGCAGCTCACCGGGGGGGTACACAGGTACGCAGTATTTT. The chain joins TRBV7-9 to TRBJ2-3; 8 bases fit TRBD2. CDR1 is SEHNR, CDR2 FQNEAQ, per germline (reference sequence). The CDR3 sequence is 15 residues long.

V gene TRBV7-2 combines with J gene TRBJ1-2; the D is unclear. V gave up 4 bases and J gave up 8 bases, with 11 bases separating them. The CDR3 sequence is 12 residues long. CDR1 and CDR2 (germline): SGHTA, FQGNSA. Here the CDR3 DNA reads TGTGCCAGCAGCTCCCCCCCGGGAGGCTACACCTTC. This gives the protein CASSSPPGGYTF.

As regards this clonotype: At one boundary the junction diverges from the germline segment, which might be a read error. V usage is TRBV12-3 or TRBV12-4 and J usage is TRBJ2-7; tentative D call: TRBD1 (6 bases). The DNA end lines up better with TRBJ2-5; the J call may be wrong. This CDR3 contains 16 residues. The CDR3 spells CDSTHEGEYYYETQYF. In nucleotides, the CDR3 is TGTGACAGCACCCATGAGGGGGAGTATTATTACGAGACCCAGTACTTC.

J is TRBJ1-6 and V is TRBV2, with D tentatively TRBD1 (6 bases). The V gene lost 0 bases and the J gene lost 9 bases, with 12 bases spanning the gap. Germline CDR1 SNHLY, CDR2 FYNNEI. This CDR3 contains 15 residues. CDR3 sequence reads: CASSEARGAGSPLHF. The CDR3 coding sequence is TGTGCCAGCAGTGAAGCGAGGGGGGCCGGTTCACCCCTCCACTTT.

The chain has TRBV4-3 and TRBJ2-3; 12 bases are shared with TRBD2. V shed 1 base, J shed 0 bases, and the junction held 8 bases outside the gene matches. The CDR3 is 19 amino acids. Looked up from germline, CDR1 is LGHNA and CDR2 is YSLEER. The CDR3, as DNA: TGCGCCAGCAGCCAAGCCCGACTAGCGGGAGTAAAGAGCACAGATACGCAGTATTTT. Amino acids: CASSQARLAGVKSTDTQYF.

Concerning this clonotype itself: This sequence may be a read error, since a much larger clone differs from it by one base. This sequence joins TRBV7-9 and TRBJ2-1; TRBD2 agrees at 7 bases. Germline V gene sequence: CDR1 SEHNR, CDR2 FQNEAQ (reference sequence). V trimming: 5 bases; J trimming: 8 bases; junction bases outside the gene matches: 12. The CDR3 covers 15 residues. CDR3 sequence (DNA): TGTGCCAGCAGCATGGGGGGTAGCGGGCACGATGAGCAGTTCTTC. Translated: CASSMGGSGHDEQFF. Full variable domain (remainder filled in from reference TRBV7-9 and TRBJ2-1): DTGVSQNPRHKITKRGQNVTFRCDPISEHNRLYWYRQTLGQGPEFLTYFQNEAQLEKSRLLSDRFSAERPKGSFSTLEIQRTEQGDSAMYLCASSMGGSGHDEQFFGPGTRLTVL.

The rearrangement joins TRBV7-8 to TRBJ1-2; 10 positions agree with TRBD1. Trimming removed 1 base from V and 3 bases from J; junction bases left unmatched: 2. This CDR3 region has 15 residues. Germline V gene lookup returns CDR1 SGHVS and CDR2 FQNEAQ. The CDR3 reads CASSLGGTGDYGYTF. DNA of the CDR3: TGTGCCAGCAGCTTAGGGGGGACAGGGGACTATGGCTACACCTTC.

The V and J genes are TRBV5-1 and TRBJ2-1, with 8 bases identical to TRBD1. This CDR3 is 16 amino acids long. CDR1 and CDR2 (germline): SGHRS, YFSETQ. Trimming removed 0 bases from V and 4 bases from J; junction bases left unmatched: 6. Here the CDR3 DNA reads TGCGCCAGCAGCTTGGGGACAGGGATGGGTTACAATGAGCAGTTCTTC. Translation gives CASSLGTGMGYNEQFF.

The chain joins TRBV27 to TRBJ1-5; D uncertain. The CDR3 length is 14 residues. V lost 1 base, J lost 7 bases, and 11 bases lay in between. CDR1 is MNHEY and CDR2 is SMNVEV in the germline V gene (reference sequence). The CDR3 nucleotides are TGTGCCAGCAGTTTATTACCTGACTTACAGCCCCAGCATTTT. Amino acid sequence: CASSLLPDLQPQHF.

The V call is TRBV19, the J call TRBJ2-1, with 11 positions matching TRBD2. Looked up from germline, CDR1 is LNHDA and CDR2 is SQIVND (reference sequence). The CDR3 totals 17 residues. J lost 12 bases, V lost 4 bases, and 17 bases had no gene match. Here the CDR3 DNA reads TGTGCCAGTAGTACAGACCTAGCGGGAGGCCGGGGGATTGGGCAGTTCTTC. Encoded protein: CASSTDLAGGRGIGQFF.

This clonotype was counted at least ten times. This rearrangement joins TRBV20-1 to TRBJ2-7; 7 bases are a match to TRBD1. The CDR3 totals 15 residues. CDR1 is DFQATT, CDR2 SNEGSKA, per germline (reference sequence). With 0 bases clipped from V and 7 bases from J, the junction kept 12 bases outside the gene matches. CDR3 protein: CSARDLQGISREQYF. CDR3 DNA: TGCAGTGCTAGAGATCTACAGGGGATATCGAGAGAGCAGTACTTC.

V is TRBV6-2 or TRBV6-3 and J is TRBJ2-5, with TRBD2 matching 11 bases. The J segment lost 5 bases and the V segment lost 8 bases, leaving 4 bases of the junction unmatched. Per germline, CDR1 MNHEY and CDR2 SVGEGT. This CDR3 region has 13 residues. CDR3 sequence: CASGGLAGETQYF. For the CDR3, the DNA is TGTGCCAGCGGCGGACTAGCGGGTGAGACCCAGTACTTC.

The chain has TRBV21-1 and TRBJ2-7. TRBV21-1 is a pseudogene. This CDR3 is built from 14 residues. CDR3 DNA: TGTGCCAGCAGCAAAGCACAGGGCTCCTACGAGCAGTACTTC. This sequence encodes CASSKAQGSYEQYF.

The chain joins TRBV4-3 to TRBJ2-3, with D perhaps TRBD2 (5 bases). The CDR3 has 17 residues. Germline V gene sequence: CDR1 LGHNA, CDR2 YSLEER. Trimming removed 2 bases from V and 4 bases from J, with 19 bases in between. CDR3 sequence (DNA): TGCGCCAGCAGCCAACGCCCACTAGTCGTCGGCGCAGATACGCAGTATTTT. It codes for CASSQRPLVVGADTQYF.

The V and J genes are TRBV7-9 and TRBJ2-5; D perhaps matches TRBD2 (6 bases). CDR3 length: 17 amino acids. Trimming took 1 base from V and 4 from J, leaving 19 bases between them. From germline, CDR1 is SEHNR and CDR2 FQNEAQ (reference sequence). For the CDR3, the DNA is TGTGCCAGCAGCTTAGACTTATCCGTGGGACTCGGAGAGACCCAGTACTTC. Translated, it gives CASSLDLSVGLGETQYF.

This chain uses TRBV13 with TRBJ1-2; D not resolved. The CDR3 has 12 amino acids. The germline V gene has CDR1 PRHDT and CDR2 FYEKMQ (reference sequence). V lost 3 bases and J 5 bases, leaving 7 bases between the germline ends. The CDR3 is CASSFSVYGYTF. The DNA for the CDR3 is TGTGCCAGCAGCTTTTCAGTGTATGGCTACACCTTC.

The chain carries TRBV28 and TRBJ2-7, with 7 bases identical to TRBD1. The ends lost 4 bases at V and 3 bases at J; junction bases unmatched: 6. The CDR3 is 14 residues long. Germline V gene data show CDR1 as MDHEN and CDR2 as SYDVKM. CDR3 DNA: TGTGCCAGCAGTTCGCCGGGACAGATCTACGAGCAGTACTTC. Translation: CASSSPGQIYEQYF.

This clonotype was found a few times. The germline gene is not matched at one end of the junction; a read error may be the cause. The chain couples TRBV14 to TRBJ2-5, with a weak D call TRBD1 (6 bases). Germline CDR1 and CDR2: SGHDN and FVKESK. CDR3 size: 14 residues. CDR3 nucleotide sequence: TGCGCCAGCAGCCAGAACAGGGCCCAAGAGACCCAGTACTTC. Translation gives CASSQNRAQETQYF.